This T cell receptor (beta chain) was obtained from a study of blood T cell repertoires in COVID-19. Study information: The United States, Italy and Spain were the sources of the acute and convalescent COVID-19 samples.

Trimming took off 0 bases at V and 3 bases at J, with 14 bases between the two ends. The length of the CDR3 is 17 residues. Germline loops: CDR1 LGHNA, CDR2 YSLEER. Original processing notes: Nucleated cell counts were estimated from reference gene primer amplification. Using immunoSEQ multiplex PCR, the repertoire was profiled, and TCRdb retains in-frame clones only, with some absent. The V and J calls and clone size were taken over from that table, and D and trimming were inferred from the DNA. The sample records roughly 70,000 clones, around 90% being singletons. This sequence was found in a human donor in a cohort sampled during active COVID-19. Sequencing used peripheral blood. The V call is TRBV4-3, the J call TRBJ2-2; a weak D match, TRBD2 (5 bases). The CDR3 nucleotides read TGCGCCAGCAGCCAAGATCGGGCCAGGCGGGACACCGGGGAGCTGTTTTTT. Protein sequence: CASSQDRARRDTGELFF.